This TCR beta chain was identified during a study of STAT5B mutations in CD4+ large granular lymphocyte leukemia. Method: immunoSEQ multiplex PCR; TCRdb's copy keeps in-frame clones and lacks some. There are approximately 35,000 clones in the sample; less than 85% occur only once, and 7% to 9% lies in the top ten. The CDR3 is made up of 16 amino acids. J was trimmed by 4 bases and V by 5 bases; bases with no gene match: 10. Per the germline V gene, CDR1 is SGHTA and CDR2 is FQGNSA. This TCR derives from a human donor in good health. The chain uses TRBV7-2 and TRBJ2-1, with 8 bases that match TRBD2. Sequenced material: CD4+ T cells from blood buffy coats. The CDR3 DNA reads as TGTGCCAGCAGCCGTTGGACTAGCAATCAATACAATGAGCAGTTCTTC. Translating gives CASSRWTSNQYNEQFF.